This TCR beta chain was found in a study of response to subunit inactivated influenza vaccine. TCRdb reprocessed the RT-PCR reads with MiXCR, giving one entry per CDR3 protein. This table holds about 570,000 distinct CDR3 sequences, about 10% found once. The CDR3 consists of 15 residues. CDR1 SEHNR and CDR2 FQNEAQ come from the germline V gene (reference sequence). With V trimmed by 6 bases and J by 9 bases, 7 bases remained unmatched. This clonotype came up a few times. The same data also went into a second study, on T cells expressing NK-cell markers. This second report adds: Production of TCR beta cDNA relied on 5'RACE template switching with UMIs. Underlying the TCR beta repertoires were sorted CD3+CD56+NKG2C+, CD3+CD56+NKG2C- and CD3+CD56-NKG2C+ T cells. In the group of eight sequenced donors, seven were HCMV-seropositive and one was seronegative. A few of the donors also had these clonotypes leading their CD3+CD56-NKG2C+ fraction.

This receptor was obtained from a man in his fifties who received an inactivated influenza vaccine. This chain uses TRBV7-9 with TRBJ2-1, with TRBD2 matching over 14 bases. The sample here was PBMCs from blood, taken on the day of vaccination. The CDR3 bases are TGTGCCAGCAGGGGGACTAGCGGGGGTCCGGGTGAGCAGTTCTTC. This codes for CASRGTSGGPGEQFF.